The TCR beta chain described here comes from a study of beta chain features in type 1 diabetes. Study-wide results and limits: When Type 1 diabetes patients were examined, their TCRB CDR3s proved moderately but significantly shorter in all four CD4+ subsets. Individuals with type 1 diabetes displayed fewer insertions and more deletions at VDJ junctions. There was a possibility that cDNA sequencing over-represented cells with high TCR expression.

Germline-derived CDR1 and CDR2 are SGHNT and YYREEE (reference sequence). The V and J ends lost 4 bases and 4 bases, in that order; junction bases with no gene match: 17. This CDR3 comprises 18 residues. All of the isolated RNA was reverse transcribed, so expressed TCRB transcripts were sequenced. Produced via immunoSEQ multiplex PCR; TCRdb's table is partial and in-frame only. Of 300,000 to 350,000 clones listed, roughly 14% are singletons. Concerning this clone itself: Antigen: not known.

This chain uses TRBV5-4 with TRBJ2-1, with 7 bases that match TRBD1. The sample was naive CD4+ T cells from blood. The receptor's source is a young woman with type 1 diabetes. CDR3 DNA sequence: TGTGCCAGCAGCCCCCGCCGGACAGGCGAGGTGGGGTACAATGAGCAGTTCTTC. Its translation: CASSPRRTGEVGYNEQFF.